This entry lists 10 T cell receptor beta chains sequenced from one sample in a study of T cell repertoires in cytomegalovirus infection (dated by TCRdb to about 2019). The reads were generated on an Illumina HiSeq 1500. TCRdb ran its own pipeline on the public reads, namely fastp trimming at Q25 and MiXCR clone calling, and kept in-frame beta chains. Here each entry gathers all rows of one CDR3 protein and keeps the most common genes and DNA. Within this sample are around 50,000 distinct CDR3 sequences, with about 18% of them counted one time only. Around 27% of the sample is held by the ten biggest clonotypes. No antigen has been identified for these receptors. The sample's treatment or condition label is to be understood as: in vitro stimulation with specific CMV peptide epitopes to enrich CMV-specific T cells. Sample: CD8+ T cells from cultured PBMCs, taken from culture after CMV antigen stimulation. The receptor set was obtained from a human donor in good health (CMV status not recorded). Some clones in this sample may be carry-over from other donors' samples.

This clonotype was picked up a small number of times. V and J are TRBV19 and TRBJ1-1, with 9 bases lining up with TRBD1. After removal of 10 bases from V and 5 bases from J, the junction contained 8 bases not matched to a gene. The CDR3 contains 13 residues. Per germline, CDR1 LNHDA and CDR2 SQIVND (reference sequence). The DNA of the CDR3 is TGTGCCACCTCCCGGACAGGGGTAACTGAAGCTTTCTTT. It translates to CATSRTGVTEAFF.

This clonotype was picked up a small number of times. This rearrangement joins TRBV27 to TRBJ1-3, with D unresolved. V was pared by 2 bases and J by 4 bases, with 12 bases between. The CDR3 is 15 amino acids. CDR1 is MNHEY, CDR2 SMNVEV, per germline (reference sequence). As DNA, the CDR3 is TGTGCCAGCAGTTTAGGCTCAGGCCCCGGAAACACCATATATTTT. Its protein product is CASSLGSGPGNTIYF.

This clonotype was found a few times. The chain links TRBV7-8 to TRBJ2-1; D is perhaps TRBD1 (6 bases). CDR1 and CDR2 (germline): SGHVS, FQNEAQ. This CDR3 contains 14 residues. Trimming took 4 bases from V and 5 from J, leaving 12 bases between them. As DNA, the CDR3 is TGTGCCAGCAGCTCCCGGGACACACACAATGAGCAGTTCTTC. Translation: CASSSRDTHNEQFF.

The chain is built from TRBV7-2 and TRBJ2-7; D remains ambiguous. Per the germline V gene, CDR1 is SGHTA and CDR2 is FQGNSA. The germline V and J ends were trimmed by 0 bases and 4 bases, with 7 bases remaining between them. There are 13 residues in the CDR3. The CDR3 nucleotides are TGTGCCAGCAGCTTAGCAGACGGATACGAGCAGTACTTC. As protein: CASSLADGYEQYF.

The rearrangement uses TRBV12-3 or TRBV12-4 and TRBJ2-3; the D gene could be TRBD1 or TRBD2 (7 bases each). V dropped 7 bases and J dropped 2 bases, with 16 bases sitting between them. The CDR3 loop spans 15 amino acids. The CDR3 region has the DNA TGTGCCAGCACGGTCAGGGGGGGACACACAGATACGCAGTATTTT. Protein sequence: CASTVRGGHTDTQYF.

J is TRBJ2-7 and V is TRBV10-3, with a tentative D call TRBD2 (5 bases). V dropped 5 bases and J dropped 3 bases, with 14 bases sitting between them. The V gene's germline CDR1 is ENHRY and CDR2 SYGVKD. CDR3 length: 14 amino acids. The DNA for the CDR3 is TGTGCCATCAGTTCGACTAACTCCGACTACGAGCAGTACTTC. It yields the protein CAISSTNSDYEQYF.

This chain links TRBV12-3 or TRBV12-4 with TRBJ2-1; D unresolved. The V gene lost 4 bases and the J gene lost 3 bases, with 4 bases spanning the gap. The CDR3 runs to 12 residues. Here the CDR3 reads CASSWNYNEQFF. In DNA, the CDR3 is TGTGCCAGCAGTTGGAACTACAATGAGCAGTTCTTC.

This clonotype is large by share. The rearrangement links TRBV7-8 to TRBJ1-2, with a tentative D call TRBD1 (5 bases). V lost 1 base to trimming and J lost 12 bases, with 12 bases between them. The germline CDR1 and CDR2 sequences are SGHVS and FQNEAQ. The CDR3 has 12 residues. CDR3 nucleotide sequence: TGTGCCAGCAGCTTAGGAGACAGAGCAGACACCTTC. It translates to CASSLGDRADTF.

The V gene is TRBV12-3 or TRBV12-4, the J gene TRBJ2-2; no definite D call. Trimming removed 6 bases from V and 8 bases from J, with 7 bases in between. This CDR3 is 11 amino acids long. The CDR3 bases are TGTGCCAGCAGCCCGGATGGGGAGCTGTTTTTT. Its protein is CASSPDGELFF.

The rearrangement joins TRBV20-1 to TRBJ2-3; maybe TRBD2 (6 bases). Trimming pared 5 bases from V and 2 bases from J, leaving 20 bases between. In germline, CDR1 is DFQATT, CDR2 SNEGSKA (reference sequence). CDR3 size: 16 residues. The CDR3, as DNA: TGCAGTGCTGACGGGGAGGAGACCAGGACCACAGATACGCAGTATTTT. This gives the protein CSADGEETRTTDTQYF.